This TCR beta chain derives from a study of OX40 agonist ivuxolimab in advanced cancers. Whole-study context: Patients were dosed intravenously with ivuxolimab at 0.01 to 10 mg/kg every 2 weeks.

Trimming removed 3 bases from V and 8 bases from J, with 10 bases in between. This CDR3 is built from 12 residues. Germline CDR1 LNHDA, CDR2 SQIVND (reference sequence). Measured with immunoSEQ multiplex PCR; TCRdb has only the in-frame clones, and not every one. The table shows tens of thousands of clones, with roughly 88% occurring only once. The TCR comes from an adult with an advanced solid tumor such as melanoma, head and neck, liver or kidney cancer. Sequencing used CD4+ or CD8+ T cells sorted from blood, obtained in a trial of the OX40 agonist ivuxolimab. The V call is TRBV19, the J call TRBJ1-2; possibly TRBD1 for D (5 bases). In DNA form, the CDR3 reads TGTGCCAGTAGTATTTCAGGGACCGGCTACACCTTC. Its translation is CASSISGTGYTF.